This paragraph reports one TCR beta chain. Enrollees, about 18 to 89 years old, lived in fewer than 25 US areas. This sample was taken from a study of blood T cell repertoires in COVID-19. Study summary: Samples representing acute and convalescent COVID-19 were sourced from the United States, Italy and Spain. PBMCs, B-cell-depleted T cells, or T cells were the source of the cDNA or gDNA that made up the material.

The ends were cut back, 10 bases at V and 2 bases at J, with 12 bases in the middle. The CDR3 is made up of 12 amino acids. Germline assignment: CDR1 MGHDK and CDR2 SYGVNS. Original processing methods: Amplification of reference gene primers provided the estimated nucleated cell counts. TCRdb keeps only in-frame clones here, not all; method: immunoSEQ multiplex PCR. V, J and clone size were drawn from that table, and D and trimming were deduced from the DNA. The sample holds about 170,000 clones, 83% seen once. The gene calls are TRBV25-1 and TRBJ2-7, with TRBD2 as a possible D gene (5 bases). This TCR derives from a woman between 50 and 59 years old in a cohort exposed to, infected with or recovered from COVID-19 (not recorded which). Sequencing input: PBMCs or T cells enriched from blood (not recorded which). CDR3 in amino acids: CATRRLPYEQYF. As DNA, the CDR3 is TGTGCCACGAGACGACTACCCTACGAGCAGTACTTC.